The 15 T cell receptor beta chains below were found in one sample sequenced in a study of T cell changes during pregnancy in multiple sclerosis (dated by TCRdb to between 2017 and 2020). Libraries came from the immunoSEQ multiplex PCR assay. Imported from immuneACCESS, the table was reduced by TCRdb to in-frame sequences with V and J called. These copies leave out some clones; in studies compared against another copy, an unresolved V gene accounts for under half, and the cause of the remainder is not known. The sample has under 70,000 clones on record, 90% to 95% of them singletons. Jointly, the top ten make up 1% to 1.5% of the sample. The starting material was peripheral blood, obtained after pregnancy. The receptors were sampled from a female donor in good health, enrolled as a control in a pregnancy study.

The chain employs TRBV9 and TRBJ2-7; D is perhaps TRBD2 (5 bases). The germline gives CDR1 SGDLS, CDR2 YYNGEE. With 2 bases removed from V and 2 bases from J, the gap between germline ends came to 8 bases. The CDR3 is 13 residues long. The CDR3 loop reads CASSVGKAYEQYF. The DNA for the CDR3 is TGTGCCAGCAGCGTCGGGAAGGCCTACGAGCAGTACTTC.

V gene TRBV7-8 combines with J gene TRBJ1-4; D is uncertain. The V gene's germline CDR1 is SGHVS and CDR2 FQNEAQ. Trimming took 5 bases from V and 14 from J, leaving 12 bases between them. CDR3 length equals 11 residues. The DNA for the CDR3 is TGTGCCAGCAGCCCCGGAGCAACGCTGTTTTTT. Amino acids: CASSPGATLFF.

The rearrangement joins TRBV19 to TRBJ1-1; no clear D gene. Germline V gives CDR1 LNHDA, CDR2 SQIVND (reference sequence). The CDR3 runs 15 residues. V lost 1 base and J 1 base, leaving 10 bases between the germline ends. CDR3 DNA: TGTGCCAGTAGTATAGCGGTAATAGCGAACACTGAAGCTTTCTTT. Protein product: CASSIAVIANTEAFF.

V and J are TRBV27 and TRBJ1-2; TRBD1 agrees at 7 bases. Germline loops: CDR1 MNHEY, CDR2 SMNVEV (reference sequence). This CDR3 spans 14 amino acids. J gave up 6 bases and V 2 bases, and 6 bases lay outside the gene matches. The CDR3 loop reads CASSLGGTVNGYTF. Here the CDR3 DNA reads TGTGCCAGCAGTTTAGGGGGGACAGTCAATGGCTACACCTTC.

This chain uses TRBV4-3 with TRBJ2-7, with 7 bases identical to TRBD2. J was trimmed by 7 bases and V by 4 bases; bases with no gene match: 7. Per the germline V gene, CDR1 is LGHNA and CDR2 is YSLEER. The CDR3 totals 13 residues. The CDR3 is CASSPGRTREQYF. The DNA for the CDR3 is TGCGCCAGCAGCCCAGGGCGGACTAGAGAGCAGTACTTC.

This clone came up a few times. The genes are TRBV4-1 and TRBJ1-2; tentative D call: TRBD1 (5 bases). V was trimmed by 0 bases and J by 3 bases, leaving 14 bases between them. Germline CDR1 MGHRA, CDR2 YSYEKL. This CDR3 has 16 residues. The CDR3 DNA sequence: TGCGCCAGCAGCCAAGATCCCCAGGAAGGGGACTATGGCTACACCTTC. Amino acid sequence: CASSQDPQEGDYGYTF.

CDR3 region: CASSMDRVNTEAFF. As DNA, the CDR3 is TGTGCCAGTAGTATGGACAGGGTTAACACTGAAGCTTTCTTT. The chain employs TRBV19 and TRBJ1-1; TRBD1 agrees at 8 bases. With 3 bases clipped from V and 2 bases from J, the junction kept 2 bases outside the gene matches. The CDR3 contains 14 residues. The germline CDR1 and CDR2 sequences are LNHDA and SQIVND (reference sequence). The whole variable domain, filled in from reference TRBV19 and TRBJ1-1, reads DGGITQSPKYLFRKEGQNVTLSCEQNLNHDAMYWYRQDPGQGLRLIYYSQIVNDFQKGDIAEGYSVSREKKESFPLTVTSAQKNPTAFYLCASSMDRVNTEAFFGQGTRLTVV.

J is TRBJ1-2 and V is TRBV9, with D perhaps matching TRBD1 (5 bases). This CDR3 region has 12 residues. The V gene's germline CDR1 is SGDLS and CDR2 YYNGEE. The germline V and J ends were trimmed by 0 bases and 8 bases, with 8 bases remaining between them. Here the CDR3 reads CASSVAGIGYTF. The CDR3 bases are TGTGCCAGCAGCGTAGCAGGGATCGGCTACACCTTC.

This rearrangement joins TRBV7-8 to TRBJ1-2, with D hard to call. CDR3 length: 13 residues. V shed 1 base and J shed 1 base, with 4 bases lying between them. CDR1 and CDR2 (germline): SGHVS, FQNEAQ. CDR3 sequence (DNA): TGTGCCAGCAGCTTAGTCCTTAACTATGGCTACACCTTC. Protein: CASSLVLNYGYTF.

This chain uses TRBV7-2 with TRBJ1-1, with no clear D. CDR1 is SGHTA, CDR2 FQGNSA, per germline. V was cut by 5 bases and J by 1 base, with 11 bases left in between. This CDR3 region has 14 residues. The DNA for the CDR3 is TGTGCCAGCAGCCATGTGGCGGGGAACACTGAAGCTTTCTTT. Its protein is CASSHVAGNTEAFF. Looking up the rest from reference TRBV7-2 and TRBJ1-1 gives the full variable domain: GAGVSQSPSNKVTEKGKDVELRCDPISGHTALYWYRQSLGQGLEFLIYFQGNSAPDKSGLPSDRFSAERTGGSVSTLTIQRTQQEDSAVYLCASSHVAGNTEAFFGQGTRLTVV.

Here the CDR3 reads CAWSTGIYNEQFF. Written as DNA, the CDR3 is TGTGCCTGGAGTACCGGGATCTACAATGAGCAGTTCTTC. V usage is TRBV30 and J usage is TRBJ2-1; D perhaps matches TRBD2 (5 bases). Trimming shortened V by 2 bases and J by 3 bases, and 8 bases separated the two germline ends. This CDR3 contains 13 residues. Germline V gene data show CDR1 as GTSNPN and CDR2 as SVGIG (reference sequence).

The chain is built from TRBV20-1 and TRBJ2-7; no clear D. The CDR3 extends over 11 amino acids. Germline V CDR1 and CDR2: DFQATT, SNEGSKA (reference sequence). The V end lost 5 bases, the J end lost 3 bases, and 8 bases lay between the germline ends. CDR3 amino acids: CSAEVDYEQYF. CDR3 in DNA: TGCAGTGCTGAGGTGGACTACGAGCAGTACTTC.

The gene calls are TRBV2 and TRBJ1-2; D unresolved. Trimming stripped 4 bases from V and 2 bases from J, with 11 bases between. Germline V gene sequence: CDR1 SNHLY, CDR2 FYNNEI. CDR3 size: 14 residues. CDR3 sequence (DNA): TGTGCCAGCAGTGTAACATCCTTCAACTATGGCTACACCTTC. Translating it yields CASSVTSFNYGYTF. The full variable domain, its missing parts supplied by reference TRBV2 and TRBJ1-2, is EPEVTQTPSHQVTQMGQEVILRCVPISNHLYFYWYRQILGQKVEFLVSFYNNEISEKSEIFDDQFSVERPDGSNFTLKIRSTKLEDSAMYFCASSVTSFNYGYTFGSGTRLTVV.

The rearrangement links TRBV7-2 to TRBJ2-7, with D possibly TRBD1 on 6 matching bases. Per germline, CDR1 SGHTA and CDR2 FQGNSA. This CDR3 is built from 15 residues. V lost 5 bases and J 2 bases, leaving 16 bases between the germline ends. The CDR3 here is CASSGRGTSTYEQYF. DNA of the CDR3: TGTGCCAGCAGCGGTAGGGGGACCTCAACCTACGAGCAGTACTTC. Using reference TRBV7-2 and TRBJ2-7 for the parts outside the CDR3, the full variable domain is GAGVSQSPSNKVTEKGKDVELRCDPISGHTALYWYRQSLGQGLEFLIYFQGNSAPDKSGLPSDRFSAERTGGSVSTLTIQRTQQEDSAVYLCASSGRGTSTYEQYFGPGTRLTVT.

This clone was detected a few times. This sequence joins TRBV11-2 and TRBJ2-1; 7 nucleotides line up with TRBD1. CDR1 and CDR2 (germline): SGHAT, FQNNGV. The CDR3 has 15 amino acids. Trimming at V came to 6 bases and at J to 2 bases, leaving 7 bases not matched to a gene. CDR3 protein: CASRPPGQPYNEQFF. CDR3 in DNA: TGTGCCAGCAGACCCCCGGGACAGCCCTACAATGAGCAGTTCTTC.